The 16 T cell receptor beta chains below were found in one sample sequenced in a study of cytomegalovirus exposure and HLA in healthy donors. 13 Jbeta primers and 60 Vbeta primers were used for the PCR. Generated by immunoSEQ multiplex PCR, the TCRdb table keeps only in-frame clones and is missing some. The sample includes 200,000 or so clones, more than 60% of them seen just once. The specimen was PBMCs. The source is a man aged 35 to 55 in good health and CMV-seronegative.

The CDR3 here is CASTHGGVGANVLTF. As DNA, the CDR3 is TGTGCCAGTACCCATGGGGGCGTTGGGGCCAACGTCCTGACTTTC. The chain carries TRBV19 and TRBJ2-6, with a possible D match to TRBD1 (6 bases). V dropped 7 bases and J dropped 3 bases, with 13 bases sitting between them. This CDR3 is built from 15 residues. The germline CDR1 and CDR2 sequences are LNHDA and SQIVND (reference sequence).

This chain uses TRBV29-1 with TRBJ1-5; 8 bases map to TRBD1. Germline lookup yields CDR1 SQVTM and CDR2 ANQGSEA. Trimming removed 6 bases from V and 3 bases from J; junction bases left unmatched: 4. This CDR3 spans 13 amino acids. The CDR3 bases are TGCAGCGTCCGGACAGGGCCCAATCAGCCCCAGCATTTT. This gives the protein CSVRTGPNQPQHF. Drawing the rest from reference TRBV29-1 and TRBJ1-5, the complete variable domain is SAVISQKPSRDICQRGTSLTIQCQVDSQVTMMFWYRQQPGQSLTLIATANQGSEATYESGFVIDKFPISRPNLTFSTLTVSNMSPEDSSIYLCSVRTGPNQPQHFGDGTRLSIL.

The V gene is TRBV5-1, the J gene TRBJ1-3; TRBD1 is a possible D gene (6 bases). Germline V gives CDR1 SGHRS, CDR2 YFSETQ. The CDR3 is made up of 14 amino acids. The V end was cut by 0 bases, the J end by 7 bases, with 11 bases between. Here the CDR3 reads CASSLDREGNTIYF. CDR3 nucleotide sequence: TGCGCCAGCAGCTTGGACAGGGAGGGTAACACCATATATTTT.

This sequence joins TRBV7-2 and TRBJ2-3, with 8 bases fitting TRBD1. The CDR3 is 12 amino acids. The ends lost 6 bases at V and 9 bases at J; junction bases unmatched: 5. The germline gives CDR1 SGHTA, CDR2 FQGNSA. CDR3 DNA: TGTGCCAGCAGATCTACAGGGGGGACGCAGTATTTT. This translates into CASRSTGGTQYF.

This clone was seen a single time. The chain couples TRBV6-4 to TRBJ2-3, with 10 nucleotides matching TRBD2. V shed 6 bases, J shed 3 bases, and the junction held 6 bases outside the gene matches. Germline lookup yields CDR1 MRHNA and CDR2 SNTAGT. This CDR3 has 15 amino acids. The CDR3: CASRASGGATDTQYF. The CDR3 DNA reads TGTGCCAGCAGGGCAAGCGGGGGGGCAACAGATACGCAGTATTTT.

The V call is TRBV7-2, the J call TRBJ1-2; D gene ambiguous. CDR1 is SGHTA and CDR2 is FQGNSA in the germline V gene. The CDR3 is 14 amino acids. The V gene lost 5 bases and the J gene lost 8 bases, with 18 bases spanning the gap. The CDR3 is CASSLGVSTGGYTF. CDR3 nucleotides: TGTGCCAGCAGCCTAGGAGTTTCTACGGGAGGCTACACCTTC.

The chain recombines TRBV2 with TRBJ2-2; 15 bases are shared with TRBD2. J lost 7 bases, V lost 4 bases, and 7 bases had no gene match. Germline CDR1 is SNHLY and CDR2 is FYNNEI. The CDR3 sequence is 17 residues long. CDR3 loop: CASSGGLAGGPGGELFF. DNA of the CDR3: TGTGCCAGCAGTGGCGGACTAGCGGGGGGGCCGGGCGGGGAGCTGTTTTTT.

The chain links TRBV5-1 to TRBJ2-3, with a tentative D call TRBD2 (6 bases). The CDR3 is 16 residues long. Looked up from germline, CDR1 is SGHRS and CDR2 is YFSETQ. V shed 6 bases and J shed 0 bases, with 17 bases lying between them. The CDR3: CASTILGTLSTDTQYF. CDR3 bases: TGCGCCAGCACCATCCTCGGGACTCTTAGCACAGATACGCAGTATTTT.

The V gene is TRBV5-4, the J gene TRBJ2-3; 10 bases are a match to TRBD2. The CDR3 contains 18 residues. Germline V CDR1 and CDR2: SGHNT, YYREEE (reference sequence). J was trimmed by 0 bases and V by 3 bases; bases with no gene match: 10. The CDR3 region is CASSYERGGQRSTDTQYF. CDR3 nucleotides: TGTGCCAGCAGCTACGAGCGGGGGGGCCAGCGAAGCACAGATACGCAGTATTTT. Full variable domain (missing parts from reference TRBV5-4 and TRBJ2-3): ETGVTQSPTHLIKTRGQQVTLRCSSQSGHNTVSWYQQALGQGPQFIFQYYREEENGRGNFPPRFSGLQFPNYSSELNVNALELDDSALYLCASSYERGGQRSTDTQYFGPGTRLTVL.

This clone was observed a single time. Other DNA sequences in this specimen translate into the identical CDR3. The chain joins TRBV9 to TRBJ1-2; a possible D gene is TRBD1 (6 bases). This CDR3 is 13 amino acids long. The germline gives CDR1 SGDLS, CDR2 YYNGEE. V was pared by 2 bases and J by 1 base, with 6 bases between. Written as DNA, the CDR3 is TGTGCCAGCAGCGTGGACAGTAACTATGGCTACACCTTC. Its protein is CASSVDSNYGYTF.

V is TRBV19 and J is TRBJ2-1; 8 bases agree with TRBD1. The germline gives CDR1 LNHDA, CDR2 SQIVND (reference sequence). The CDR3 sequence is 14 residues long. V lost 4 bases, J lost 6 bases, and 5 bases stayed unmatched. The CDR3, as DNA: TGTGCCAGTAGTACCCGGACAGGGTCCAATGAGCAGTTCTTC. Translated, it gives CASSTRTGSNEQFF.

The chain has TRBV4-3 and TRBJ1-2; 7 bases are shared with TRBD1. V shed 3 bases, J shed 0 bases, and the junction held 10 bases outside the gene matches. This CDR3 has 17 amino acids. CDR1 LGHNA and CDR2 YSLEER come from the germline V gene. CDR3 in DNA: TGCGCCAGCAGCCAGGAAGACTGGGACAGTTCTAACTATGGCTACACCTTC. Its protein product is CASSQEDWDSSNYGYTF.

As to this clone: Relative to the germline gene, one junction end is altered; a read error may explain this. CDR3 loop: CASSLAAQGGLF. The CDR3 region has the DNA TGTGCCAGCAGCTTGGCGGCTCAGGGTGGCCTCTTC. This sequence joins TRBV5-6 and TRBJ2-7, with D perhaps TRBD1 (5 bases). Germline lookup yields CDR1 SGHDT and CDR2 YYEEEE. The CDR3 runs 12 residues.

V usage is TRBV28 and J usage is TRBJ2-7; 8 bases match TRBD2. V shed 5 bases and J 2 bases; nucleotides not matched to a gene: 14. The length of the CDR3 is 17 residues. CDR1 and CDR2 from the germline V gene are MDHEN and SYDVKM. As DNA, the CDR3 is TGTGCCAGCAGTCCCCGGGGGGCCCCGGGACTAGCCTACGAGCAGTACTTC. The encoded protein is CASSPRGAPGLAYEQYF.

The V call is TRBV15, the J call TRBJ1-2; 7 bases are a match to TRBD1. The CDR3 length is 15 residues. Germline trimming cut 4 bases from V and 5 bases from J; bases unmatched to any gene: 10. Germline CDR1 is LNHNV and CDR2 is YYDKDF (reference sequence). This chain's CDR3 is CATSTKGQLFYGYTF. The CDR3 nucleotides read TGTGCCACCAGCACAAAGGGACAGTTGTTTTATGGCTACACCTTC. Based on the CDR3 plus reference TRBV15 and TRBJ1-2, the full variable domain is DAMVIQNPRYQVTQFGKPVTLSCSQTLNHNVMYWYQQKSSQAPKLLFHYYDKDFNNEADTPDNFQSRRPNTSFCFLDIRSPGLGDTAMYLCATSTKGQLFYGYTFGSGTRLTVV.

The sample holds one count of this clone. The rearrangement joins TRBV28 to TRBJ2-7; a possible D gene is TRBD2 (6 bases). The V gene's germline CDR1 is MDHEN and CDR2 SYDVKM. This CDR3 has 15 amino acids. V was pared by 7 bases and J by 3 bases, with 19 bases between. Written as DNA, the CDR3 is TGTGCCAGCACCCCTTGGGGTAGCGGAAGCTACGAGCAGTACTTC. Translating it yields CASTPWGSGSYEQYF.